This TCR beta chain was retrieved from a study of PD-1 blockade in classical Hodgkin lymphoma. Of note for this clone: No antigen is known for it.

Relapses following autologous stem cell transplantation were seen in all patients, with brentuximab vedotin exposure varying. Magnetic negative selection of thawed PBMCs yielded the CD8+ T cells. Best responses were complete response, partial response or progressive disease. Study findings and constraints: Exclusion applied to patients who initiated nivolumab less than 1 year following ASCT.

Method: immunoSEQ multiplex PCR; TCRdb's copy keeps in-frame clones and lacks some. The sample records roughly 28,000 clones, around 88% being singletons. Germline V CDR1 and CDR2: MGHRA, YSYEKL. The length of the CDR3 is 15 residues. J gave up 5 bases and V 0 bases, and 2 bases lay outside the gene matches. The origin of this receptor is a human donor with classical Hodgkin lymphoma. The V gene is TRBV4-1, the J gene TRBJ2-1; the match to TRBD2 covers 9 bases. Sequences were derived from CD8+ T cells from blood, sampled at baseline. The CDR3 DNA reads as TGCGCCAGCAGCCAAGATCTAGCGGGACACAATGAGCAGTTCTTC. As protein: CASSQDLAGHNEQFF.